This T cell receptor (beta chain) originates from a study of shared clonotypes between healthy human individuals. Study-wide findings and caveats: Specimens sampled were limited to blood, with tissue repertoires likely differing.

Per germline, CDR1 SNHLY and CDR2 FYNNEI. This CDR3 has 11 residues. V lost 1 base to trimming and J lost 13 bases, with 7 bases between them. For this clone: The antigen remains undetermined.

Unsorted samples used some 90 million PBMCs for genomic DNA. PCR replicates from unsorted PBMC used approximately 290 ng DNA, and this amount was some 30,000 T cell genomes. Clones were read by immunoSEQ multiplex PCR, and TCRdb kept only the in-frame ones, dropping some. This sample has about 470,000 clones, with 70% to 80% found just once. The receptor was isolated from a woman aged 40 to 50 in good health. Some clones in this sample may be carry-over from other donors' samples. The V call is TRBV2, the J call TRBJ2-2; no firm D call. The sequencing input was PBMCs. In DNA form, the CDR3 reads TGTGCCAGCAGTGAAGGGGTAGGGCTGTTTTTT. Translation gives CASSEGVGLFF.